One and the same sample provided the 27 T cell receptor beta chains below, sequenced in a study of human thymus T cells. Sequencing used immunoSEQ multiplex PCR; TCRdb keeps in-frame clones, though not all of them. Of 46,000 or so clones detected, approximately 95% appear once; the ten largest clones hold under 0.2%. Sequencing input: blood. These receptors came from a girl under three years old with a congenital heart defect but otherwise immunologically healthy.

The chain uses TRBV5-1 and TRBJ2-1, with TRBD1 matching over 7 bases. Trimming cost V 4 bases and J 4 bases; bases outside gene matches: 8. CDR1 and CDR2 from the germline V gene are SGHRS and YFSETQ. This CDR3 has 15 residues. The CDR3 nucleotides read TGCGCCAGCAGCCTCGACAGGGCTACTTACAATGAGCAGTTCTTC. Its translation: CASSLDRATYNEQFF.

This rearrangement joins TRBV2 to TRBJ2-1; D unresolved. The CDR3 covers 16 residues. V was shortened by 4 bases and J by 4 bases, with 17 bases between the two germline ends. Germline V lookup: CDR1 SNHLY, CDR2 FYNNEI. DNA for the CDR3: TGTGCCAGCAGTGTCGAGCGCCTCTTAAAGTACAATGAGCAGTTCTTC. Amino acids: CASSVERLLKYNEQFF.

This chain joins TRBV9 and TRBJ2-7; 9 bases are shared with TRBD1. This CDR3 is 14 amino acids long. Looked up from germline, CDR1 is SGDLS and CDR2 is YYNGEE. V shed 3 bases, J shed 4 bases, and the junction held 5 bases outside the gene matches. The CDR3 spells CASSAGTGNYEQYF. The CDR3 coding sequence is TGTGCCAGCAGCGCCGGGACAGGGAATTACGAGCAGTACTTC.

The genes are TRBV7-2 and TRBJ1-2, with 12 positions matching TRBD1. V trimming: 2 bases; J trimming: 5 bases; junction bases outside the gene matches: 6. CDR1 is SGHTA, CDR2 FQGNSA, per germline. The CDR3 has 16 amino acids. CDR3 region: CASSLYRGQGAYGYTF. The CDR3 bases are TGTGCCAGCAGCTTATATCGGGGACAGGGGGCGTATGGCTACACCTTC.

The rearrangement joins TRBV27 to TRBJ2-1; D not resolved. Germline lookup yields CDR1 MNHEY and CDR2 SMNVEV (reference sequence). This CDR3 contains 15 residues. V lost 6 bases and J lost 2, with 14 bases in between. CDR3 DNA: TGTGCCAGCAGCCCGGACCGCCGAACCTACAATGAGCAGTTCTTC. This encodes CASSPDRRTYNEQFF.

CDR3 loop: CASSFGTAYEQYF. In nucleotides, the CDR3 is TGTGCCAGCAGCTTCGGGACAGCCTACGAGCAGTACTTC. The chain has TRBV7-9 and TRBJ2-7; 7 bases match TRBD1. This CDR3 region has 13 residues. V shed 3 bases and J 2 bases; nucleotides not matched to a gene: 1. In germline, CDR1 is SEHNR, CDR2 FQNEAQ (reference sequence).

This sequence joins TRBV2 and TRBJ1-2, with 9 bases that match TRBD1. The CDR3 is 16 residues long. Germline V gene lookup returns CDR1 SNHLY and CDR2 FYNNEI. V lost 6 bases, J lost 6 bases, and 14 bases stayed unmatched. The CDR3 loop is CASRNFPGQGSDGYTF. In nucleotides, the CDR3 is TGTGCCAGCAGGAACTTTCCGGGACAGGGTAGCGATGGCTACACCTTC. The full variable domain, with the rest looked up from reference TRBV2 and TRBJ1-2, is EPEVTQTPSHQVTQMGQEVILRCVPISNHLYFYWYRQILGQKVEFLVSFYNNEISEKSEIFDDQFSVERPDGSNFTLKIRSTKLEDSAMYFCASRNFPGQGSDGYTFGSGTRLTVV.

The V gene is TRBV7-6, the J gene TRBJ2-3; 7 bases align to TRBD2. CDR1 SGHVS and CDR2 FNYEAQ come from the germline V gene. CDR3 length: 17 amino acids. Trimming removed 0 bases from V and 4 bases from J; junction bases left unmatched: 10. CDR3 region: CASSLAGGLIGADTQYF. In nucleotides, the CDR3 is TGTGCCAGCAGCTTAGCGGGAGGGCTAATAGGCGCAGATACGCAGTATTTT.

V gene TRBV9 combines with J gene TRBJ2-1; 9 bases are shared with TRBD1. The CDR3 loop spans 17 amino acids. J gave up 4 bases and V 1 base, and 9 bases lay outside the gene matches. Germline V gene sequence: CDR1 SGDLS, CDR2 YYNGEE. This CDR3 reads CASSVNSGTGLYNEQFF. The DNA for the CDR3 is TGTGCCAGCAGCGTAAATTCCGGGACAGGGCTTTACAATGAGCAGTTCTTC.

V is TRBV9 and J is TRBJ2-5, with TRBD2 matching over 14 bases. The CDR3 has 17 amino acids. V shed 4 bases, J shed 4 bases, and the junction held 9 bases outside the gene matches. The germline CDR1 and CDR2 sequences are SGDLS and YYNGEE. The CDR3 sequence: CASSPGTSGRVGETQYF. The CDR3 DNA reads TGTGCCAGCAGCCCTGGGACTAGCGGGAGAGTTGGAGAGACCCAGTACTTC.

The CDR3 region is CASSSGRAALVTDTQYF. The CDR3 coding sequence is TGTGCCAGCAGCAGCGGGAGGGCCGCGTTGGTCACAGATACGCAGTATTTT. V is TRBV5-8 and J is TRBJ2-3, with 10 bases that match TRBD2. This CDR3 comprises 17 residues. Trimming cost V 4 bases and J 2 bases; bases outside gene matches: 10. Germline CDR1 and CDR2: SGHTS and YDEGEE.

The chain links TRBV5-4 to TRBJ1-5; no firm D call. V shed 0 bases and J shed 0 bases, with 10 bases lying between them. The germline CDR1 and CDR2 sequences are SGHNT and YYREEE (reference sequence). CDR3 length: 16 amino acids. This CDR3 is CASSLGPQYSNQPQHF. DNA of the CDR3: TGTGCCAGCAGCTTGGGGCCCCAGTATAGCAATCAGCCCCAGCATTTT.

The rearrangement joins TRBV5-1 to TRBJ2-2; D is undetermined. Germline CDR1 reads SGHRS; CDR2 reads YFSETQ. The CDR3 runs 16 residues. The ends were cut back, 0 bases at V and 2 bases at J, with 11 bases in the middle. Written as DNA, the CDR3 is TGCGCCAGCAGCTTGGGACGGATCCTTAACACCGGGGAGCTGTTTTTT. This translates into CASSLGRILNTGELFF.

The rearrangement links TRBV11-2 to TRBJ2-1, with a tentative D call TRBD1 (5 bases). This CDR3 comprises 12 residues. V gave up 7 bases and J gave up 5 bases, with 9 bases separating them. Germline CDR1 is SGHAT and CDR2 is FQNNGV. CDR3 sequence: CASTSTDNEQFF. CDR3 sequence (DNA): TGTGCCAGCACCTCGACAGACAATGAGCAGTTCTTC.

The chain joins TRBV10-3 to TRBJ1-1, with TRBD1 identical over 8 bases. CDR1 and CDR2 (germline): ENHRY, SYGVKD. J was trimmed by 2 bases and V by 6 bases; bases with no gene match: 2. This CDR3 has 13 residues. DNA for the CDR3: TGTGCCATCAGCGACAGGGGCAACACTGAAGCTTTCTTT. Encoded protein: CAISDRGNTEAFF.

J is TRBJ2-4 and V is TRBV7-9; D is possibly TRBD2 (5 bases). Germline V gene data show CDR1 as SEHNR and CDR2 as FQNEAQ (reference sequence). The CDR3 covers 15 residues. The V and J ends lost 5 bases and 0 bases respectively, with 11 bases between them. The CDR3 bases are TGTGCCAGCAGCCCGGGATCTCCAGCCAAAAACATTCAGTACTTC. This sequence encodes CASSPGSPAKNIQYF.

The rearrangement joins TRBV10-3 to TRBJ2-1; the match to TRBD2 covers 10 bases. Germline V gene sequence: CDR1 ENHRY, CDR2 SYGVKD. The V gene end was trimmed by 1 base and the J gene end by 9 bases; junction bases not matched to a gene: 9. This CDR3 spans 16 amino acids. The CDR3 DNA reads as TGTGCCATCAGTGAGTACGGGGCTAGCGGGAGTTTTGAGCAGTTCTTC. Translating gives CAISEYGASGSFEQFF.

The chain carries TRBV29-1 and TRBJ2-3; D might be TRBD2 (5 bases). The CDR3 covers 13 residues. Between the trimmed V and J ends, which lost 4 bases and 2 bases, there was a span of 10 bases. Germline V gene data show CDR1 as SQVTM and CDR2 as ANQGSEA. The CDR3 nucleotides read TGCAGCGTTGGCGGGTTCTTCACAGATACGCAGTATTTT. The encoded protein is CSVGGFFTDTQYF.

CDR3 DNA: TGTGCCAGCAGCCCACCCTCGGGAGAGGTCTACTCTGGAAACACCATATATTTT. It is translated as CASSPPSGEVYSGNTIYF. The chain links TRBV7-9 to TRBJ1-3; D ambiguous. The germline CDR1 and CDR2 sequences are SEHNR and FQNEAQ (reference sequence). The CDR3 has 18 amino acids. Trimming took off 5 bases at V and 0 bases at J, with 20 bases between the two ends.

The chain has TRBV30 and TRBJ2-7; 11 bases match TRBD2. CDR3 length: 14 amino acids. V lost 2 bases to trimming and J lost 3 bases; unmatched junction nucleotides: 3. The germline V gene encodes CDR1 GTSNPN and CDR2 SVGIG (reference sequence). This CDR3 is CAWSLAGGVYEQYF. The CDR3 DNA follows: TGTGCCTGGAGTCTAGCGGGAGGAGTCTACGAGCAGTACTTC.

The chain employs TRBV10-2 and TRBJ2-7; 8 nucleotides agree with TRBD2. The ends lost 3 bases at V and 6 bases at J; junction bases unmatched: 10. The germline CDR1 and CDR2 sequences are WSHSY and SAAADI. There are 15 residues in the CDR3. Written as DNA, the CDR3 is TGCGCCAGCAGTGACCCGGGACTAGTGCGGCCCGAGCAGTACTTC. The encoded protein is CASSDPGLVRPEQYF.

The chain employs TRBV19 and TRBJ2-7, with D tentatively TRBD1 (6 bases). Germline-derived CDR1 and CDR2 are LNHDA and SQIVND (reference sequence). The germline V and J ends were trimmed by 5 bases and 0 bases, with 17 bases remaining between them. The CDR3 runs to 16 residues. The CDR3 sequence: CASSRSGKGDSYEQYF. CDR3 sequence (DNA): TGTGCCAGTAGTCGAAGTGGGAAGGGGGACTCCTACGAGCAGTACTTC. The full variable domain, in which reference TRBV19 and TRBJ2-7 provide the parts outside the CDR3, is DGGITQSPKYLFRKEGQNVTLSCEQNLNHDAMYWYRQDPGQGLRLIYYSQIVNDFQKGDIAEGYSVSREKKESFPLTVTSAQKNPTAFYLCASSRSGKGDSYEQYFGPGTRLTVT.

This chain connects TRBV29-1 to TRBJ1-1; D possibly corresponds to TRBD1 (5 bases). Germline-derived CDR1 and CDR2 are SQVTM and ANQGSEA. Deletions cut 3 bases from V and 7 bases from J, with 18 bases between. The CDR3 is made up of 14 amino acids. CDR3 protein: CSVDTPLERGEAFF. CDR3 coding DNA: TGCAGCGTTGATACACCTTTAGAAAGGGGTGAAGCTTTCTTT.

The chain joins TRBV5-1 to TRBJ2-3; 8 bases agree with TRBD1. Germline assignment: CDR1 SGHRS and CDR2 YFSETQ. The CDR3 sequence is 18 residues long. V was pared by 1 base and J by 0 bases, with 10 bases of the junction left unmatched. CDR3 sequence reads: CASSLNRGSGASTDTQYF. DNA of the CDR3: TGCGCCAGCAGCTTGAACAGGGGGTCTGGGGCTAGCACAGATACGCAGTATTTT.

The genes are TRBV6-5 and TRBJ2-7; maybe TRBD2 (5 bases). Germline assignment: CDR1 MNHEY and CDR2 SVGAGI. The CDR3 is 15 residues long. Trimming took off 6 bases at V and 2 bases at J, with 17 bases between the two ends. This CDR3 reads CASRGGRGPPYEQYF. As DNA, the CDR3 is TGTGCCAGCAGGGGTGGGAGAGGACCTCCCTACGAGCAGTACTTC.

The gene calls are TRBV27 and TRBJ2-7; TRBD1 agrees at 9 bases. This CDR3 has 14 residues. V lost 4 bases to trimming and J lost 5 bases; unmatched junction nucleotides: 6. The germline V gene encodes CDR1 MNHEY and CDR2 SMNVEV (reference sequence). The CDR3 reads CASSSGTGSHEQYF. Here the CDR3 DNA reads TGTGCCAGCAGTTCCGGGACAGGGTCTCACGAGCAGTACTTC.

Only one count was recorded for this clone. The chain combines TRBV28 with TRBJ2-3; the D gene could be TRBD1 or TRBD2 (5 bases each). The V end was cut by 8 bases, the J end by 4 bases, with 22 bases between. The CDR3 length is 16 residues. The germline V gene encodes CDR1 MDHEN and CDR2 SYDVKM. CDR3 sequence (DNA): TGTGCCAGCGCGTTTAGTGGAGGCGGACAACCAGATACGCAGTATTTT. Its translation is CASAFSGGGQPDTQYF. Looking up the rest from reference TRBV28 and TRBJ2-3 gives the full variable domain: DVKVTQSSRYLVKRTGEKVFLECVQDMDHENMFWYRQDPGLGLRLIYFSYDVKMKEKGDIPEGYSVSREKKERFSLILESASTNQTSMYLCASAFSGGGQPDTQYFGPGTRLTVL.